Given below is one T cell receptor (beta chain) in context. Its antigen is currently unknown. The data derive from a study of cytomegalovirus exposure and HLA in healthy donors. Notes on the study in general: Earlier analysis found most TCR beta V segments productive about 87% or about 30% of the time. A missense DCLRE1C variant was associated with V- and J-gene trimming of TCR beta chains in a later analysis, and an independent cohort replicated the association. A cluster of highly shared sequence variants was likely a sequencing artifact.

V lost 4 bases and J lost 5; bases outside the gene matches: 4. Germline-derived CDR1 and CDR2 are SGHNT and YENEEA. This CDR3 has 14 amino acids. The PCR made use of 60 Vbeta and 13 Jbeta primers. The repertoire was sequenced with immunoSEQ multiplex PCR; TCRdb's copy has only in-frame clones and lacks some. This sample yields 110,000 to 150,000 clones, of which less than 85% are seen a single time; approximately 8.2% belongs to the top ten. This chain links TRBV11-3 with TRBJ2-7, with TRBD2 identical over 11 bases. Sequencing was carried out using PBMCs. This TCR derives from a woman aged 45-60 years in good health and CMV-seropositive. This CDR3 reads CASSSPSGGNEQYF. CDR3 nucleotide sequence: TGTGCCAGCAGCTCACCTAGCGGGGGGAACGAGCAGTACTTC. Together with reference TRBV11-3 and TRBJ2-7, the CDR3 gives the full variable domain: EAGVVQSPRYKIIEKKQPVAFWCNPISGHNTLYWYLQNLGQGPELLIRYENEEAVDDSQLPKDRFSAERLKGVDSTLKIQPAELGDSAVYLCASSSPSGGNEQYFGPGTRLTVT.